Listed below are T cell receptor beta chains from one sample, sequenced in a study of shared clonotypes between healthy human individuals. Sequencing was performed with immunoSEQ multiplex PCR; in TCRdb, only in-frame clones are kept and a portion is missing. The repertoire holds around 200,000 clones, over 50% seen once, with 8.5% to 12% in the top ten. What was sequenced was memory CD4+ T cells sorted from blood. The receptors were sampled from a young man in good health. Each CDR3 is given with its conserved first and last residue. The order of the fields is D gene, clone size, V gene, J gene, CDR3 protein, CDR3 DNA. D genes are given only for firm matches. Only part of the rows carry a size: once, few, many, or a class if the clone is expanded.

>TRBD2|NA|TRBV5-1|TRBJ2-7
CASSLGAGEVYEQYF
TGCGCCAGCAGCTTGGGAGCGGGAGAGGTCTACGAGCAGTACTTC
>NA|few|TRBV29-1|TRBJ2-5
CSVLSGGETQYF
TGCAGCGTGCTCAGCGGTGGGGAGACCCAGTACTTC
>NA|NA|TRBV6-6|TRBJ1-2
CASSYRDNYGYTF
TGTGCCAGCAGTTACAGGGATAACTATGGCTACACCTTC
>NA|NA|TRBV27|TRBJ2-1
CASSLDEAYNEQFF
TGTGCCAGCAGTTTAGACGAAGCCTACAATGAGCAGTTCTTC
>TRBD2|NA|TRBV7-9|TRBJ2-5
CASSLGASGISETQYF
TGTGCCAGCAGCTTAGGGGCTAGCGGGATTTCGGAGACCCAGTACTTC
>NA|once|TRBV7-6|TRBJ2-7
CASSSTGGLGSYEQYF
TGTGCCAGCAGCTCGACAGGGGGACTAGGCTCCTACGAGCAGTACTTC
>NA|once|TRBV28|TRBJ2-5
CASSLGREETQYF
TGTGCCAGCAGTTTAGGAAGGGAAGAGACCCAGTACTTC
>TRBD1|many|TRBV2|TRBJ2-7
CASRRQGNSYEQYF
TGTGCCAGCAGGAGACAGGGAAACTCCTACGAGCAGTACTTC
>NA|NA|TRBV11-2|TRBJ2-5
CASSLTKTLLETQYF
TGTGCCAGCAGTCTGACTAAGACGTTGTTGGAGACCCAGTACTTC
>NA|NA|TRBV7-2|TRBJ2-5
CASSLGPDGETQYF
TGTGCCAGCAGCTTAGGGCCGGATGGGGAGACCCAGTACTTC
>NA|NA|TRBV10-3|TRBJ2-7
CAISESGPSPRWQYF
TGTGCCATCAGTGAGTCAGGTCCAAGTCCCAGGTGGCAGTACTTC
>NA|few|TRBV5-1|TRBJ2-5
CASSLSGVQETQYF
TGCGCCAGCAGCTTGTCAGGGGTCCAAGAGACCCAGTACTTC
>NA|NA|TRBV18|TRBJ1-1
CASSPTGWVNTEAFF
TGTGCCAGCTCACCGACGGGATGGGTGAACACTGAAGCTTTCTTT
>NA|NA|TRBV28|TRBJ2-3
CASSFRRVSTDTQYF
TGTGCCAGCAGTTTCCGGCGGGTTAGCACAGATACGCAGTATTTT
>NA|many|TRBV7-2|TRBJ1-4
CASSPTGRGGEKLFF
TGTGCCAGCAGCCCGACCGGCAGGGGTGGCGAAAAACTGTTTTTT
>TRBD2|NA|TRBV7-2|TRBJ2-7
CASSPQPGLAVYEQYF
TGTGCCAGCAGCCCTCAACCGGGACTAGCGGTCTACGAGCAGTACTTC
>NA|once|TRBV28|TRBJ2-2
CASIPADPNTGELFF
TGTGCCAGCATTCCAGCGGACCCGAACACCGGGGAGCTGTTTTTT
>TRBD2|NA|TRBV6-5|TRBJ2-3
CASSRTSWTDTQYF
TGTGCCAGCAGTCGGACTAGCTGGACAGATACGCAGTATTTT
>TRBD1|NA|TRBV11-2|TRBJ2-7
CASSSNNLRTGSRYEQYF
TGTGCCAGCAGCTCTAATAACTTGAGGACAGGGTCGCGCTACGAGCAGTACTTC
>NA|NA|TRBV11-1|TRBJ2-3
CASSHPGADTQYF
TGTGCCAGCAGCCACCCAGGGGCGGATACGCAGTATTTT
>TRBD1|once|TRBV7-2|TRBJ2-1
CASSSEQGRDEQFF
TGTGCCAGCAGCTCGGAACAGGGGCGGGATGAGCAGTTCTTC
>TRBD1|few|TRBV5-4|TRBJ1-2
CASSLGPQGWDGYTF
TGTGCCAGCAGCTTGGGACCACAGGGGTGGGATGGCTACACCTTC
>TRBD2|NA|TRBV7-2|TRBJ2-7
CASSISSGGSSYEQYF
TGTGCCAGCAGCATCTCTAGCGGGGGGAGCTCCTACGAGCAGTACTTC
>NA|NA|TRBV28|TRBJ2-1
CASSTTVYNEQFF
TGTGCCAGCAGTACGACAGTCTACAATGAGCAGTTCTTC
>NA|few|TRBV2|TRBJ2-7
CASSPSWGASYEQYF
TGTGCCAGCTCCCCGTCGTGGGGGGCCTCCTACGAGCAGTACTTC
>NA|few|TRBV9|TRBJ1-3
CASSVGQPSGNTIYF
TGTGCCAGCAGCGTAGGACAGCCCTCTGGAAACACCATATATTTT
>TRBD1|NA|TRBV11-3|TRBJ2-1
CASSSLTGVREQFF
TGTGCCAGCAGCTCTTTAACAGGGGTAAGGGAGCAGTTCTTC
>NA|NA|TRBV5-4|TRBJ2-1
CASTPGQSNEQFF
TGTGCCAGCACGCCGGGACAAAGCAATGAGCAGTTCTTC
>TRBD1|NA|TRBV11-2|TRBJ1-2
CASQEWTGGNYGYTF
TGTGCCAGCCAAGAATGGACAGGGGGCAACTATGGCTACACCTTC
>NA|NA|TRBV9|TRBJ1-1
CASSAGTSSEAFF
TGTGCCAGCAGCGCCGGGACGTCGTCTGAAGCTTTCTTT
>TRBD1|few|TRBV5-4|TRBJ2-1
CASSRTGTSYNEQFF
TGTGCCAGCAGCCGGACAGGGACCTCGTACAATGAGCAGTTCTTC
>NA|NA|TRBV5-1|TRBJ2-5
CASSLMRLETQYF
TGCGCCAGCAGCTTGATGCGCTTAGAGACCCAGTACTTC
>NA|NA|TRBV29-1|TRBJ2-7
CSVSGTFNYEQYF
TGCAGCGTTAGTGGGACATTTAACTACGAGCAGTACTTC
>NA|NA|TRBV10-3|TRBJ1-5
CATRTDTSSSQPQHF
TGTGCCACTCGGACAGACACGAGCAGCAGTCAGCCCCAGCATTTT
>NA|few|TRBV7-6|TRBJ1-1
CASSLSRNTEAFF
TGTGCCAGCAGCTTGTCCAGAAACACTGAAGCTTTCTTT
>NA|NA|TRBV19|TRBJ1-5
CASSRGVLSNQPQHF
TGTGCCAGTAGTAGAGGGGTTTTGAGCAATCAGCCCCAGCATTTT
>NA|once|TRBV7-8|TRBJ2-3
CASSLVLTGLTDTQYF
TGTGCCAGCAGCTTAGTACTAACGGGGCTTACAGATACGCAGTATTTT
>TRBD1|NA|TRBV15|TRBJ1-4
CATSSTGQGREKLFF
TGTGCCACCAGCTCAACGGGACAGGGAAGGGAAAAACTGTTTTTT
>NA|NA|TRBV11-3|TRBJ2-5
CASSLVLSEETQYF
TGTGCCAGCAGCTTAGTATTATCGGAAGAGACCCAGTACTTC
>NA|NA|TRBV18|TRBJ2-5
CASSPRRSSGAETQYF
TGTGCCAGCTCACCACGGCGAAGCAGTGGAGCAGAGACCCAGTACTTC
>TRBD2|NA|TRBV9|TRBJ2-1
CASSGPITSGSAGEQFF
TGTGCCAGCAGCGGGCCCATTACTAGCGGGAGCGCTGGTGAGCAGTTCTTC
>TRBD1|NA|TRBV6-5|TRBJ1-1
CASSYKQGRAFF
TGTGCCAGCAGTTACAAACAGGGGCGAGCTTTCTTT
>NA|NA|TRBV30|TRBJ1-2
CAWSREGSYGYTF
TGTGCCTGGAGTCGAGAGGGATCTTATGGCTACACCTTC
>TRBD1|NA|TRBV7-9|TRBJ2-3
CASSLTGRTDTQYF
TGTGCCAGCAGCCTGACAGGGCGAACAGATACGCAGTATTTT
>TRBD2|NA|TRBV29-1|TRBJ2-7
CSVGFSGRAYEQYF
TGCAGCGTTGGCTTTAGCGGGAGGGCCTACGAGCAGTACTTC
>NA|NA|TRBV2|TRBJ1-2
CASSEARPGGYTF
TGTGCCAGCAGTGAAGCCCGTCCCGGGGGCTACACCTTC
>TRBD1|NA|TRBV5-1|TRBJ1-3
CASSSTGALSGNTIYF
TGCGCCAGCAGCTCCACAGGGGCGCTCTCTGGAAACACCATATATTTT
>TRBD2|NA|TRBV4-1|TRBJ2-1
CASSQDRAAGTYNEQFF
TGCGCCAGCAGCCAAGACCGAGCAGCGGGGACTTACAATGAGCAGTTCTTC